Below are 7 T cell receptor beta chains sequenced from a single sample in a study of cytomegalovirus exposure and HLA in healthy donors. Assay: immunoSEQ multiplex PCR; the TCRdb copy retains only in-frame clones and omits some. Seen here are under 75,000 clones, over 90% observed once, and the top ten hold 6.5% to 9%. Sequencing was done on a sample of PBMCs. The receptors shown here come from a woman between 18 and 29 years old in good health and CMV-seropositive.

The rearrangement joins TRBV6-5 to TRBJ1-1, with unresolved D. Deletions cut 0 bases from V and 3 bases from J, with 5 bases between. The CDR3 has 13 amino acids. Germline V gene lookup returns CDR1 MNHEY and CDR2 SVGAGI. CDR3 in DNA: TGTGCCAGCAGTTACTCGAGGTACACTGAAGCTTTCTTT. It specifies CASSYSRYTEAFF.

The chain carries TRBV9 and TRBJ2-3; possible D gene TRBD2, 6 bases. The CDR3 spans 17 residues. V was clipped by 4 bases and J by 4 bases, with 22 bases between them. The germline V gene has CDR1 SGDLS and CDR2 YYNGEE. Written as DNA, the CDR3 is TGTGCCAGCAGCCGCACGGGATCCGCGGGAAGGGCAGATACGCAGTATTTT. It is translated as CASSRTGSAGRADTQYF.

The chain joins TRBV15 to TRBJ1-6, with 7 bases that match TRBD1. Germline V gene sequence: CDR1 LNHNV, CDR2 YYDKDF (reference sequence). Trimming cost V 5 bases and J 8 bases; bases outside gene matches: 6. This CDR3 is 14 amino acids long. CDR3 residues: CATSVDREDSPLHF. DNA of the CDR3: TGTGCCACCAGCGTAGACAGGGAAGATTCACCCCTCCACTTT.

This chain links TRBV5-4 with TRBJ2-7, with 9 nucleotides matching TRBD2. CDR3 length: 13 residues. The germline V gene encodes CDR1 SGHNT and CDR2 YYREEE (reference sequence). V lost 4 bases to trimming and J lost 6 bases; unmatched junction nucleotides: 5. CDR3 in amino acids: CASSIAGVFEQYF. The DNA of the CDR3 is TGTGCCAGCAGCATAGCGGGAGTGTTCGAGCAGTACTTC. The whole variable domain, filled in from reference TRBV5-4 and TRBJ2-7, reads ETGVTQSPTHLIKTRGQQVTLRCSSQSGHNTVSWYQQALGQGPQFIFQYYREEENGRGNFPPRFSGLQFPNYSSELNVNALELDDSALYLCASSIAGVFEQYFGPGTRLTVT.

This rearrangement joins TRBV7-9 to TRBJ2-2; D is undetermined. Trimming removed 3 bases from V and 11 bases from J, with 4 bases in between. This CDR3 spans 10 amino acids. From germline, CDR1 is SEHNR and CDR2 FQNEAQ (reference sequence). The CDR3 sequence: CASSLRELFF. The CDR3 DNA sequence: TGTGCCAGCAGCTTGCGTGAGCTGTTTTTT.

This chain connects TRBV9 to TRBJ1-2, with 8 bases fitting TRBD1. CDR3 length equals 14 residues. Germline lookup yields CDR1 SGDLS and CDR2 YYNGEE. The ends lost 3 bases at V and 8 bases at J; junction bases unmatched: 9. CDR3 amino acids: CASSAGQGVHGYTF. The CDR3 DNA reads TGTGCCAGCAGCGCAGGACAGGGAGTCCACGGCTACACCTTC. Combining the CDR3 with reference TRBV9 and TRBJ1-2 gives the whole variable domain DSGVTQTPKHLITATGQRVTLRCSPRSGDLSVYWYQQSLDQGLQFLIQYYNGEERAKGNILERFSAQQFPDLHSELNLSSLELGDSALYFCASSAGQGVHGYTFGSGTRLTVV.

The genes are TRBV2 and TRBJ2-1, with 13 bases lining up with TRBD2. Germline V gives CDR1 SNHLY, CDR2 FYNNEI. Trimming at V came to 6 bases and at J to 5 bases, leaving 4 bases not matched to a gene. The length of the CDR3 is 15 residues. The CDR3 DNA reads as TGTGCCAGCAGGGAGGGACTAGCGGGGAACAATGAGCAGTTCTTC. This gives the protein CASREGLAGNNEQFF.